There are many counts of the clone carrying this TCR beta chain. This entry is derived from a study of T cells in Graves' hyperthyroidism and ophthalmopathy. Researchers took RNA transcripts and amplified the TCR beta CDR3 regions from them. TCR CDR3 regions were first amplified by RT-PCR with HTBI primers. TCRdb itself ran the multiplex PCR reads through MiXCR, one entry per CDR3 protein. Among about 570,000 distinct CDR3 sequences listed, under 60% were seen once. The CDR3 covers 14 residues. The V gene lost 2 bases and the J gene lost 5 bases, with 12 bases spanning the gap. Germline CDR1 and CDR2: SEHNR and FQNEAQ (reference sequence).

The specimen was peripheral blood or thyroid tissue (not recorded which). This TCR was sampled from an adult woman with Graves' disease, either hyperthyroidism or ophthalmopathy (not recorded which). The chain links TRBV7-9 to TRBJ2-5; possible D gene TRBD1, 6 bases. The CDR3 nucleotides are TGTGCCAGCAGCTTACAGGGGTCCCAGGAGACCCAGTACTTC. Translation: CASSLQGSQETQYF.